This TCR beta chain derives from a study of T cells in Graves' hyperthyroidism and ophthalmopathy. Trimming stripped 1 base from V and 0 bases from J, with 10 bases between. The CDR3 spans 15 residues. Germline loops: CDR1 SEHNR, CDR2 FQNEAQ (reference sequence). The investigators amplified TCR beta CDR3 regions from RNA transcripts. HTBI primers were the set used in a first-round RT-PCR of the TCR CDR3. TCRdb fed the multiplex PCR reads into MiXCR, producing one record per CDR3 protein. The sample lists approximately 360,000 distinct CDR3 sequences; 15% to 18% were seen once. In this sample, this clonotype turned up many times.

The sequencing input was blood. V and J are TRBV7-9 and TRBJ2-7, with D possibly matching TRBD1 (6 bases). The sequence came from a woman aged 18-35 years with Graves' hyperthyroidism that later progressed to Graves' ophthalmopathy. This chain's CDR3 is CASSLGRGSSYEQYF. The CDR3 bases are TGTGCCAGCAGCTTAGGAAGGGGGAGCTCCTACGAGCAGTACTTC.